These T cell receptor beta chains were read from a single sample in a study of T cells in Graves' hyperthyroidism and ophthalmopathy. MiXCR, run by TCRdb on the multiplex PCR reads, gives a single entry per CDR3 protein. The data show fewer than 650,000 distinct CDR3 sequences, approximately 15% seen once. The sample consisted of blood. These receptors were taken from a woman in her late teens or twenties with Graves' ophthalmopathy. The CDR3 runs from the conserved cysteine through the conserved F or W. A D gene is named only where the DNA matches it firmly.

TRBJ2-2	TRBD2	TRBV28	CASSPLGLAGRNGELFF
TRBJ1-5	NA	TRBV2	CASSEQAHPQPQHF
TRBJ2-7	NA	TRBV11-3	CASSPTILQAHEQYF
TRBJ2-3	TRBD2	TRBV5-1	CASSPGLAGGSSDTQYF
TRBJ1-5	NA	TRBV3-1	CASSQQINQPQHF
TRBJ1-5	NA	TRBV24-1	CATSGGGQPQHF
TRBJ2-3	TRBD2	TRBV7-3	CASSSTSGRAPTDTQYF
TRBJ1-4	TRBD1	TRBV7-2	CASSFRDRLNIHEKLFF
TRBJ2-4	NA	TRBV7-9	CASSLIRGSPLGGKNIQYF
TRBJ1-2	NA	TRBV30	CAWSVSAYGYTF
TRBJ2-7	TRBD2	TRBV10-3	CAISVVAGGPGEQYF
TRBJ2-1	TRBD2	TRBV28	CASSLGTRIYNEQFF
TRBJ2-7	TRBD1	TRBV5-6	CASSLVDRGSGEQYF
TRBJ1-2	NA	TRBV13	CASSGGGISLLYGYTF
TRBJ2-6	NA	TRBV6-1	CASGGGANVLTF
TRBJ1-1	NA	TRBV18	CASSQSRALRRDTEAFF
TRBJ1-1	TRBD1	TRBV6-1	CASSFDRDNTEAFF
TRBJ1-5	NA	TRBV30	CAWSTHSNQPQHF
TRBJ1-2	NA	TRBV18	CASSPNLDSHGYTF
TRBJ2-3	NA	TRBV11-1	CASSRGVHEDTQYF
TRBJ1-1	NA	TRBV30	CARTLNTEAFF
TRBJ2-4	NA	TRBV9	CASSVEGTGLAGEGAKNIQYF
TRBJ1-1	NA	TRBV18	CASSLNQRAEAFF
TRBJ2-3	NA	TRBV18	CASSSQGRGEDTQYF
TRBJ2-3	NA	TRBV2	CASKGDTDTQYF
TRBJ1-5	NA	TRBV4-1	CASSSSGTSNQPQHF
TRBJ1-2	TRBD1	TRBV3-1	CASSHHRDRGKANYGYTF
TRBJ2-5	NA	TRBV28	CASSTPETQYF
TRBJ1-5	NA	TRBV9	CASSVNQGEPQHF
TRBJ2-1	NA	TRBV10-3	CAIKEGSYNEQFF
TRBJ1-1	NA	TRBV18	CASSPRGETEAFF
TRBJ2-7	NA	TRBV20-1	CSASGSGAYEQYF
TRBJ2-7	TRBD1	TRBV3-1	CASSQDPPGTAYEQYF
TRBJ2-1	TRBD2	TRBV19	CASSIRTSGINNEQFF
TRBJ2-3	TRBD2	TRBV9	CASSVDPSGPDTQYF
TRBJ1-5	NA	TRBV12-3/TRBV12-4	CASSFRQVGQPQHF
TRBJ2-5	TRBD2	TRBV2	CASSPDASGSQTQYF
TRBJ2-1	TRBD2	TRBV19	CASSIQAGGNNEQFF
TRBJ1-2	TRBD1	TRBV5-6	CASSLTGVERTGCTF
TRBJ1-2	NA	TRBV5-6	CASSFWTTTTF
TRBJ2-7	TRBD1	TRBV6-1	CASRRGTGEAYEQYF
TRBJ2-3	TRBD2	TRBV5-6	CASSLGERETADTQYF
TRBJ2-7	TRBD1	TRBV19	CASSRRTGRFSSSYEQYF
TRBJ1-5	NA	TRBV12-3/TRBV12-4	CASSLAGSSQPQHF
TRBJ2-5	NA	TRBV5-1	CASSLDGVSKETQYF